A selection of T cell receptor beta chains follows, all from one sample in a study of OX40 agonist ivuxolimab in advanced cancers. The repertoire was sequenced with immunoSEQ multiplex PCR; TCRdb's copy has only in-frame clones and lacks some. This sample has about 49,000 clones; more than 75% occur once, and the top ten carry more than 2%. Here the sequenced sample was CD4+ or CD8+ T cells sorted from blood, taken in a trial of the OX40 agonist ivuxolimab. The receptors shown here come from an adult with an advanced solid tumor such as melanoma, head and neck, liver or kidney cancer. Both conserved end residues are part of each CDR3. Each record gives: V gene, clone size, CDR3 protein. Clone sizes are given selectively: once, few, many, or a class where the clone is expanded.

v_gene: TRBV20-1
abundance: -
CDR3aa: CSARNSYEQYF

v_gene: TRBV7-9
abundance: -
CDR3aa: CASSFEQVYGYTF

v_gene: TRBV6-5
abundance: -
CDR3aa: CASSLRRGGQPQHF

v_gene: TRBV6-6
abundance: -
CDR3aa: CASSYGQGVNYGYTF

v_gene: TRBV29-1
abundance: -
CDR3aa: CSVSTETVNTEAFF

v_gene: TRBV10-2
abundance: -
CDR3aa: CASRGGQGWNSPLHF

v_gene: TRBV2
abundance: few
CDR3aa: CASSQRVSTDTQYF

v_gene: TRBV11-3
abundance: -
CDR3aa: CASSLDRRQSEAFF

v_gene: TRBV7-6
abundance: -
CDR3aa: CASSPRTGNTEAFF

v_gene: TRBV27
abundance: -
CDR3aa: CASSLSPWTLTYEQYF

v_gene: TRBV29-1
abundance: once
CDR3aa: CSSSTGGSTEAFF

v_gene: TRBV18
abundance: -
CDR3aa: CASSPYGNEQFF

v_gene: TRBV7-9
abundance: few
CDR3aa: CASSPQGTSPNYGYTF

v_gene: TRBV27
abundance: -
CDR3aa: CASSLWAGNYGYTF

v_gene: TRBV29-1
abundance: -
CDR3aa: CSALGGQGAGGYTF

v_gene: TRBV9
abundance: -
CDR3aa: CASSGQGAYEQYF

v_gene: TRBV7-3
abundance: -
CDR3aa: CASSLRAEGQRSYNEQFF

v_gene: TRBV29-1
abundance: -
CDR3aa: CSVGAGGGGTEAFF

v_gene: TRBV19
abundance: -
CDR3aa: CASIPARGGSEKLFF

v_gene: TRBV30
abundance: -
CDR3aa: CAWSAGLAGTSYEQYF

v_gene: TRBV19
abundance: many
CDR3aa: CASSGSGEKLFF

v_gene: TRBV5-5
abundance: -
CDR3aa: CASSLEGRGNGNTIYF

v_gene: TRBV2
abundance: -
CDR3aa: CASSEARKPGDEQYF

v_gene: TRBV10-1
abundance: -
CDR3aa: CASSAQASNTGELFF

v_gene: TRBV2
abundance: few
CDR3aa: CASSEAQGANTEAFF

v_gene: TRBV9
abundance: -
CDR3aa: CASSARQGTSSYNSPLHF

v_gene: TRBV6-6
abundance: -
CDR3aa: CASSYYGQLSEAFF

v_gene: TRBV11-1
abundance: -
CDR3aa: CASRSTNQETQYF

v_gene: TRBV5-1
abundance: few
CDR3aa: CASSFIPDGDYGYTF

v_gene: TRBV28
abundance: -
CDR3aa: CASSFNRGLREQYF

v_gene: TRBV21-1
abundance: -
CDR3aa: CASSKGQGLGDTQYF

v_gene: TRBV6-5
abundance: -
CDR3aa: CASSRGTPYYEQYF

v_gene: TRBV14
abundance: -
CDR3aa: CASSQRMAGEQYF

v_gene: TRBV5-5
abundance: -
CDR3aa: CASSVTGGPTNEQFF

v_gene: TRBV5-1
abundance: -
CDR3aa: CASSFEGNTEAFF

v_gene: TRBV28
abundance: -
CDR3aa: CASSPRGGSTDTQYF

v_gene: TRBV5-1
abundance: -
CDR3aa: CASSWGAGVRGEQYF

v_gene: TRBV2
abundance: -
CDR3aa: CASSGGQTNEKLFF

v_gene: TRBV27
abundance: -
CDR3aa: CASLRAGGSYNEQFF

v_gene: TRBV9
abundance: -
CDR3aa: CASSDTGRGLYGYTF